This T cell receptor (beta chain) was recorded in a study of cytomegalovirus exposure and HLA in healthy donors. In the study overall: The 130 or so validation repertoires and the approximately 640 first-cohort repertoires shared a platform, a later analysis reported.

Some clones are missing from TCRdb's copy, which holds only in-frame ones; the method was immunoSEQ multiplex PCR. This table has 50,000 to 65,000 clones, approximately 95% appearing once. Study-level results: The study flagged roughly 150 TCR beta chains as cytomegalovirus-associated. Researchers reported that three CMV-associated chains were confirmed in vitro as CMV antigen-specific.

This CDR3 has 15 amino acids. V was pared by 3 bases and J by 5 bases, with 14 bases between. Germline CDR1 is LNHDA and CDR2 is SQIVND (reference sequence). Comment on this clone: As yet, its antigen is unknown.

The donors were part of the validation cohort, which consisted of roughly 110 subjects and was separate from the first cohort of several hundred subjects. The sequence was obtained from a woman aged 18 to 35 in good health and CMV-seropositive. This rearrangement joins TRBV19 to TRBJ1-5; D possibly corresponds to TRBD1 (5 bases). Sequencing was carried out using PBMCs. The CDR3 DNA follows: TGTGCCAGTAGTATTGGGGGGAAGTGGGATCAGCCCCAGCATTTT. This sequence encodes CASSIGGKWDQPQHF.